These 15 T cell receptor beta chains originate from one sample sequenced in a study of cytomegalovirus exposure and HLA in healthy donors. Researchers ran the PCR with 60 Vbeta and 13 Jbeta primers. Assay: immunoSEQ multiplex PCR; the TCRdb copy retains only in-frame clones and omits some. The sample yields around 210,000 clones, around 80% seen once. Material for sequencing was PBMCs. Source of these receptors: a boy aged 5-17 years in good health and CMV-seronegative.

DNA of the CDR3: TGTGCCAGCAGCCAAGCCTGGACGGGGCAAGAGACCCAGTACTTC. Protein product: CASSQAWTGQETQYF. The chain links TRBV14 to TRBJ2-5, with D maybe TRBD2 (5 bases). In germline, CDR1 is SGHDN, CDR2 FVKESK. Trimming pared 1 base from V and 2 bases from J, leaving 11 bases between. The CDR3 totals 15 residues. Drawing the rest from reference TRBV14 and TRBJ2-5, the complete variable domain is EAGVTQFPSHSVIEKGQTVTLRCDPISGHDNLYWYRRVMGKEIKFLLHFVKESKQDESGMPNNRFLAERTGGTYSTLKVQPAELEDSGVYFCASSQAWTGQETQYFGPGTRLLVL.

This chain connects TRBV5-6 to TRBJ2-2; D is unresolved. Germline assignment: CDR1 SGHDT and CDR2 YYEEEE. The CDR3 consists of 16 residues. V was clipped by 3 bases and J by 6 bases, with 18 bases between them. The CDR3: CASSSLLRGPAGELFF. CDR3 nucleotide sequence: TGTGCCAGCAGCTCGCTCCTTCGAGGCCCGGCCGGGGAGCTGTTTTTT.

The chain employs TRBV5-4 and TRBJ2-3; D not certain. V lost 5 bases to trimming and J lost 2 bases, with 18 bases between them. CDR1 is SGHNT and CDR2 is YYREEE in the germline V gene (reference sequence). This CDR3 has 16 residues. The CDR3 protein is CASRFSGAQNTDTQYF. DNA of the CDR3: TGTGCCAGCAGATTTTCAGGCGCTCAAAACACAGATACGCAGTATTTT.

The J gene is TRBJ2-7, the V gene TRBV2, with 10 bases identical to TRBD1. V shed 6 bases, J shed 6 bases, and the junction held 8 bases outside the gene matches. Germline CDR1 is SNHLY and CDR2 is FYNNEI. The length of the CDR3 is 14 residues. DNA for the CDR3: TGTGCCAGCAGGAAGGGACAGGGGTTGGTCGAGCAGTACTTC. This encodes CASRKGQGLVEQYF.

Comment on this clone: One end of the junction fails to match germline, which may point to a read error. This sequence joins TRBV7-7 and TRBJ2-1; D gene unclear. Per germline, CDR1 SSHAT and CDR2 FNYEAQ (reference sequence). CDR3 size: 14 residues. The CDR3 bases are TGTGCTAGCAGCTTAGCCGGGTTGACGGATGAGCAGTTCTTC. This sequence encodes CASSLAGLTDEQFF.

V gene TRBV4-1 combines with J gene TRBJ1-5; D not resolved. The CDR3 is 16 residues long. Trimming pared 1 base from V and 0 bases from J, leaving 10 bases between. The V gene's germline CDR1 is MGHRA and CDR2 YSYEKL. CDR3 sequence (DNA): TGCGCCAGCAGCCAAGGTCCAGATTATAGCAATCAGCCCCAGCATTTT. Its translation is CASSQGPDYSNQPQHF.

The CDR3 nucleotides are TGCGCCAGCAGGCGACAGGGACGGAACACTGAAGCTTTCTTT. Its translation: CASRRQGRNTEAFF. The chain carries TRBV5-1 and TRBJ1-1, with TRBD1 identical over 7 bases. Germline V gene data show CDR1 as SGHRS and CDR2 as YFSETQ. Losses at the gene ends were 5 bases for V and 1 base for J; bases not matched to a gene: 5. CDR3 length: 14 residues.

The chain carries TRBV4-1 and TRBJ2-1, with D perhaps matching TRBD2 (5 bases). Deletions cut 4 bases from V and 7 bases from J, with 5 bases between. The germline CDR1 and CDR2 sequences are MGHRA and YSYEKL. The CDR3 has 11 amino acids. The CDR3 sequence: CASSRGNEQFF. CDR3 bases: TGCGCCAGCAGCCGCGGGAATGAGCAGTTCTTC.

The chain joins TRBV6-5 to TRBJ2-7; TRBD2 agrees at 8 bases. V lost 6 bases to trimming and J lost 4 bases; unmatched junction nucleotides: 11. The CDR3 runs 15 residues. The V gene's germline CDR1 is MNHEY and CDR2 SVGAGI. CDR3 sequence (DNA): TGTGCCAGCAGAGTTACGGGAGGGCTTGCTTACGAGCAGTACTTC. Translated, it gives CASRVTGGLAYEQYF.

This chain links TRBV18 with TRBJ1-5, with D possibly TRBD1 on 5 matching bases. The CDR3 spans 17 residues. With 2 bases removed from V and 3 bases from J, the gap between germline ends came to 17 bases. The germline V gene has CDR1 KGHSH and CDR2 LQKENI. This CDR3 is CASSPAGPPVINQPQHF. The CDR3 coding sequence is TGTGCCAGCTCACCAGCAGGGCCCCCTGTAATCAATCAGCCCCAGCATTTT.

The rearrangement uses TRBV6-1 and TRBJ1-5; no firm D call. CDR1 MNHNS and CDR2 SASEGT come from the germline V gene. Trimming removed 7 bases at V and 5 bases at J, with 12 bases between. The CDR3 consists of 13 residues. Here the CDR3 DNA reads TGTGCCAGCACCCCGGGTGTTGATCAGCCCCAGCATTTT. Protein sequence: CASTPGVDQPQHF.

V is TRBV19 and J is TRBJ1-5; D possibly corresponds to TRBD1 (6 bases). The ends were cut back, 7 bases at V and 5 bases at J, with 15 bases in the middle. Germline-derived CDR1 and CDR2 are LNHDA and SQIVND (reference sequence). The length of the CDR3 is 14 residues. DNA for the CDR3: TGTGCCAGTACCTCCGGACAGCTTTATCAGCCCCAGCATTTT. The encoded protein is CASTSGQLYQPQHF.

The V gene is TRBV25-1, the J gene TRBJ1-2; possible D gene TRBD1, 5 bases. From germline, CDR1 is MGHDK and CDR2 SYGVNS. CDR3 size: 15 residues. The V end was cut by 1 base, the J end by 2 bases, with 11 bases between. The CDR3 sequence: CASSEFFQGNYGYTF. CDR3 DNA sequence: TGTGCCAGCAGTGAATTTTTTCAGGGAAACTATGGCTACACCTTC.

CDR3 nucleotide sequence: TGTGCCAGTAGTATGACAGCCGAGTCCTATGGCTACACCTTC. It codes for CASSMTAESYGYTF. V and J are TRBV19 and TRBJ1-2; possible D gene TRBD1, 5 bases. The CDR3 is 14 amino acids. Trimming removed 3 bases at V and 4 bases at J, with 12 bases between. The V gene's germline CDR1 is LNHDA and CDR2 SQIVND (reference sequence).

The V call is TRBV9, the J call TRBJ1-1; the D gene is possibly TRBD1 (6 bases). The V and J ends lost 3 bases and 5 bases respectively, with 20 bases between them. The CDR3 runs 16 residues. Germline lookup yields CDR1 SGDLS and CDR2 YYNGEE. CDR3 loop: CASSAGVTGPRTEAFF. CDR3 bases: TGTGCCAGCAGCGCCGGGGTGACAGGACCGAGGACTGAAGCTTTCTTT.